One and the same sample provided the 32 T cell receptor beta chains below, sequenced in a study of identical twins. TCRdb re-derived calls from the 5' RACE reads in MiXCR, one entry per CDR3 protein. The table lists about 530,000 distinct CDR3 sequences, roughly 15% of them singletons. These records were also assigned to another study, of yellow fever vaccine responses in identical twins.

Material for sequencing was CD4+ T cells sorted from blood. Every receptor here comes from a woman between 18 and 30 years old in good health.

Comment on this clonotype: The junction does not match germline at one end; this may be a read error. CDR3 sequence: CASSLGPTGKPTDTRYF. The DNA for the CDR3 is TGCGCCAGCAGCTTGGGCCCGACAGGGAAACCCACAGATACGCGGTATTTT. The chain uses TRBV5-1 and TRBJ2-3, with 7 bases lining up with TRBD1. Germline V gives CDR1 SGHRS, CDR2 YFSETQ. The CDR3 length is 17 residues. Filled out from reference TRBV5-1 and TRBJ2-3, the complete variable domain reads KAGVTQTPRYLIKTRGQQVTLSCSPISGHRSVSWYQQTPGQGLQFLFEYFSETQRNKGNFPGRFSGRQFSNSRSEMNVSTLELGDSALYLCASSLGPTGKPTDTRYFGPGTRLTVL.

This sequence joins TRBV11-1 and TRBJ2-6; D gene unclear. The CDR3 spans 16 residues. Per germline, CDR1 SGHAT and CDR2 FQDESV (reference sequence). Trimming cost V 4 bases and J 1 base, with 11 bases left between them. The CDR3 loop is CASSSQMPSGANVLTF. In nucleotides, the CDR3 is TGTGCCAGCAGCTCACAGATGCCTTCTGGGGCCAACGTCCTGACTTTC.

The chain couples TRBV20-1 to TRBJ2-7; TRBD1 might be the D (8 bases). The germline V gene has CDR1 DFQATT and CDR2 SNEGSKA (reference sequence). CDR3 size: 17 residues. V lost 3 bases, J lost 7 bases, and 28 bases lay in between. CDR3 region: CSARAGGPGGPQREQYF. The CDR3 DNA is TGCAGTGCTAGGGCAGGGGGCCCGGGGGGCCCGCAAAGGGAGCAGTACTTC.

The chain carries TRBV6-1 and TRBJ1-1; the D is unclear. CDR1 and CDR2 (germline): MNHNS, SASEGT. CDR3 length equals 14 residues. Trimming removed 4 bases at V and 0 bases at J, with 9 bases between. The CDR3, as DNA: TGTGCCAGCAGTGTAGGGTCCCTGAACACTGAAGCTTTCTTT. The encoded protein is CASSVGSLNTEAFF.

CDR3 residues: CASTLWTGGGYTF. CDR3 coding DNA: TGTGCCAGCACCCTGTGGACAGGAGGGGGCTACACCTTC. V usage is TRBV28 and J usage is TRBJ1-2, with TRBD1 identical over 7 bases. From germline, CDR1 is MDHEN and CDR2 SYDVKM. The CDR3 length is 13 residues. Losses at the gene ends were 7 bases for V and 8 bases for J; bases not matched to a gene: 10.

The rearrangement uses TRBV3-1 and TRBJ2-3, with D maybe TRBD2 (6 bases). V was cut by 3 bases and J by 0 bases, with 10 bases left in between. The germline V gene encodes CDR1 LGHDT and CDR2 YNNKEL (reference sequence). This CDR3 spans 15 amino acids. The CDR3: CASSQFAGSTDTQYF. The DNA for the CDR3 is TGTGCCAGCAGCCAGTTTGCGGGGAGCACAGATACGCAGTATTTT.

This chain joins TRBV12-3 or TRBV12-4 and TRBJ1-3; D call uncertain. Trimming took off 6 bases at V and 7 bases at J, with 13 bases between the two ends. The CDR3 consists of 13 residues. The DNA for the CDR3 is TGTGCCAGCAGCCTGCGGGAGGAGAACACCATATATTTT. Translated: CASSLREENTIYF.

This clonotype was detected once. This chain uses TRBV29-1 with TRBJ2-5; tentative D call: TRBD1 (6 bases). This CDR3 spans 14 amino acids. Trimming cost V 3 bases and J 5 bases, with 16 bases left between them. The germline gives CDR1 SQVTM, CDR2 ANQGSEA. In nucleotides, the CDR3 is TGCAGCGTTGAGCTGGGGGCTAGCCTCGAGACCCAGTACTTC. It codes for CSVELGASLETQYF.

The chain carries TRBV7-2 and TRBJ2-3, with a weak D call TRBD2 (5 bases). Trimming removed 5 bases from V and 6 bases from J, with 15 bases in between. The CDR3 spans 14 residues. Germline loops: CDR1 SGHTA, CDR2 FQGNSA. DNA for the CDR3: TGTGCCAGCAGCCTGGTGGTCGGAGGTGATACGCAGTATTTT. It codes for CASSLVVGGDTQYF.

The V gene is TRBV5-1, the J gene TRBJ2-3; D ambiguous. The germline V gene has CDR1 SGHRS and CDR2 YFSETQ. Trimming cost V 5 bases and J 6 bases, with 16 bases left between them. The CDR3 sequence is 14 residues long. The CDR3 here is CASRGWGLPDTQYF. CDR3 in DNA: TGCGCCAGCAGAGGTTGGGGTCTTCCGGATACGCAGTATTTT. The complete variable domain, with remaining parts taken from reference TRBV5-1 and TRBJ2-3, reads KAGVTQTPRYLIKTRGQQVTLSCSPISGHRSVSWYQQTPGQGLQFLFEYFSETQRNKGNFPGRFSGRQFSNSRSEMNVSTLELGDSALYLCASRGWGLPDTQYFGPGTRLTVL.

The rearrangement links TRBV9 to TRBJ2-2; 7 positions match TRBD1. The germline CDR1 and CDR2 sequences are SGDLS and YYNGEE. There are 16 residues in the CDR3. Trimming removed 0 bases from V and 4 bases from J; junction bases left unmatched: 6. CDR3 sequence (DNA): TGTGCCAGCAGCGTAGGAAGGGGGCTGGTCACCGGGGAGCTGTTTTTT. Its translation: CASSVGRGLVTGELFF.

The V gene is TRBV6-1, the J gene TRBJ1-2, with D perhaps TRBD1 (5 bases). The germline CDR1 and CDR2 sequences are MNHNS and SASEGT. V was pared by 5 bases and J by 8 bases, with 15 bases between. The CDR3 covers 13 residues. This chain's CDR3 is CASSSPGRQGYTF. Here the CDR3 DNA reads TGTGCCAGCAGTAGCCCAGGGAGGCAAGGCTACACCTTC.

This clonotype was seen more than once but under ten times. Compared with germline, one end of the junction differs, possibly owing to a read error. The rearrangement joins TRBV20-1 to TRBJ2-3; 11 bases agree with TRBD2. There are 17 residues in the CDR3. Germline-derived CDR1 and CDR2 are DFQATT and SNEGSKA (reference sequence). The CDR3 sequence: CCATLAGGPGRTDTQYF. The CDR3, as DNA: TGCTGTGCTACTTTAGCGGGAGGGCCTGGAAGAACAGATACGCAGTATTTT.

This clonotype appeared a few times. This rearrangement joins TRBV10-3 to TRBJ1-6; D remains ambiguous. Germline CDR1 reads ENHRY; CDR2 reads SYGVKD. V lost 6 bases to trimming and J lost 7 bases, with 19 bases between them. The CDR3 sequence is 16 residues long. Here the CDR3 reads CAIRDRGDGENSPLHF. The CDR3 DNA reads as TGTGCCATCAGGGATCGAGGTGACGGTGAGAATTCACCCCTCCACTTT.

CDR3 bases: TGTGCCAGCAGCCTAAAACAGGGGGCCGGCTATGGCTACACCTTC. Translation gives CASSLKQGAGYGYTF. The chain employs TRBV7-9 and TRBJ1-2, with TRBD1 matching 9 bases. Looked up from germline, CDR1 is SEHNR and CDR2 is FQNEAQ (reference sequence). V gave up 5 bases and J gave up 4 bases; unmatched junction bases: 8. The CDR3 is 15 residues long.

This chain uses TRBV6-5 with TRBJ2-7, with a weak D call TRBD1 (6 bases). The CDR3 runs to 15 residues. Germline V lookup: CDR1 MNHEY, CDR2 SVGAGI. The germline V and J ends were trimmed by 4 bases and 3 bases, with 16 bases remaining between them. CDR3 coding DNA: TGTGCCAGCAGTTCACAGGGAGCAGGATTCTACGAGCAGTACTTC. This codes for CASSSQGAGFYEQYF.

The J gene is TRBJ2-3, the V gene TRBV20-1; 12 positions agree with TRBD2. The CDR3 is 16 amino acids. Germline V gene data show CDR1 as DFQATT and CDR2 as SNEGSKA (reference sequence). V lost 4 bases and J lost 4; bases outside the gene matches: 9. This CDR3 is CSATRGLAGRPDTQYF. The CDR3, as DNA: TGCAGTGCTACCCGCGGACTAGCGGGACGGCCAGATACGCAGTATTTT.

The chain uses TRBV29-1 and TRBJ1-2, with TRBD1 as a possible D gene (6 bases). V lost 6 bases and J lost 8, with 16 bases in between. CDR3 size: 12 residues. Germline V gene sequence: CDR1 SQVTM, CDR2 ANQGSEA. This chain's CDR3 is CSVGTSLEGYTF. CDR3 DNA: TGCAGCGTAGGGACATCCTTGGAAGGCTACACCTTC.

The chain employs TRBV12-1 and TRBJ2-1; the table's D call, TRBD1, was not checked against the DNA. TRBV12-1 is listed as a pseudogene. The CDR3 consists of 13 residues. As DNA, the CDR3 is TGTGCCAGCAGCTTTGTCGGCAGGGGTGAGCAGTTCTTC. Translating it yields CASSFVGRGEQFF.

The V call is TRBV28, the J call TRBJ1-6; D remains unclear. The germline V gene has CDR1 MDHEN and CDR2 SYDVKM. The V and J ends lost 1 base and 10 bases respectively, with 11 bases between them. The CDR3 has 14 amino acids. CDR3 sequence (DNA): TGTGCCAGCAGTTTATTAGGATTCGACTCACCCCTCCACTTT. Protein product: CASSLLGFDSPLHF.

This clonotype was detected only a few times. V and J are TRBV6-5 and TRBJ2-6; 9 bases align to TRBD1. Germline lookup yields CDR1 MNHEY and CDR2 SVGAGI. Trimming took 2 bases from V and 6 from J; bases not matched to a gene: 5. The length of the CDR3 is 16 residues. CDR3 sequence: CASSYTGQGSANVLTF. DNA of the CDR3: TGTGCCAGCAGTTACACGGGACAGGGTTCGGCCAACGTCCTGACTTTC.

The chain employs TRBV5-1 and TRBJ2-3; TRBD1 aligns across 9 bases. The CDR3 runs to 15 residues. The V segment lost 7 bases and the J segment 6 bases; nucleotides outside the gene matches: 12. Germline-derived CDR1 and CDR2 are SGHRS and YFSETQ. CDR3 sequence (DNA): TGCGCCAGCTTCATACAGGGGGCGAGCTCCGATACGCAGTATTTT. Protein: CASFIQGASSDTQYF.

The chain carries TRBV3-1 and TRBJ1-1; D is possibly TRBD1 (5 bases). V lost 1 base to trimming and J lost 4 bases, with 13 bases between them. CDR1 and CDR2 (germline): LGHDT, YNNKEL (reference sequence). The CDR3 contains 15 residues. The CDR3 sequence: CASSQGLGGSTEAFF. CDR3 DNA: TGTGCCAGCAGCCAAGGGCTGGGGGGGAGCACTGAAGCTTTCTTT.

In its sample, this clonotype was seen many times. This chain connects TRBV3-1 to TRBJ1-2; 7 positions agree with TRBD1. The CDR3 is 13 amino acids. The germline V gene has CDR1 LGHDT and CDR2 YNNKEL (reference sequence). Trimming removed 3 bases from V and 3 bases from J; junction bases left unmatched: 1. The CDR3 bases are TGTGCCAGCAGCCAGGGGACAGACTATGGCTACACCTTC. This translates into CASSQGTDYGYTF.

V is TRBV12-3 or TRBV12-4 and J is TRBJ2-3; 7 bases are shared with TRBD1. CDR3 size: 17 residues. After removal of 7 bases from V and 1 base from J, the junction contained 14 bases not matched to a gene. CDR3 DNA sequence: TGTGCCAGCATCCTCTTTGTCGCAGGGGGTGGCACAGATACGCAGTATTTT. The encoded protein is CASILFVAGGGTDTQYF.

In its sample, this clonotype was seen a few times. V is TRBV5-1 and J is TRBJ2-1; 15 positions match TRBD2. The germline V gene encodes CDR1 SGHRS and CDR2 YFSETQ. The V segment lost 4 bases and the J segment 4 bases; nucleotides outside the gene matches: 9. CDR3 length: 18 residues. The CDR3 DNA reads TGCGCCAGCAGCCACAGGACTAGCGGGAGGGCCAAGTACAATGAGCAGTTCTTC. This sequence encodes CASSHRTSGRAKYNEQFF.

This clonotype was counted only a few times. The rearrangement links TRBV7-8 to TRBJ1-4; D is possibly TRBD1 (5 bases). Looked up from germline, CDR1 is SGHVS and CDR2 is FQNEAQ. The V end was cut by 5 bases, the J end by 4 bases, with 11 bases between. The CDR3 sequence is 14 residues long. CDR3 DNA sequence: TGTGCCAGCAGCCCGGGACGGGTTAATGAAAAACTGTTTTTT. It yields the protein CASSPGRVNEKLFF.

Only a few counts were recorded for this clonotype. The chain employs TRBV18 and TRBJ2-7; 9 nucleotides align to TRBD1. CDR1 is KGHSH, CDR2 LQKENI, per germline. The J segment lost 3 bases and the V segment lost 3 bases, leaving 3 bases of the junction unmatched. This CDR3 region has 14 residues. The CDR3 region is CASSPTTGGYEQYV. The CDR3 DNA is TGTGCCAGCTCACCGACGACAGGGGGCTACGAGCAGTACGTC.

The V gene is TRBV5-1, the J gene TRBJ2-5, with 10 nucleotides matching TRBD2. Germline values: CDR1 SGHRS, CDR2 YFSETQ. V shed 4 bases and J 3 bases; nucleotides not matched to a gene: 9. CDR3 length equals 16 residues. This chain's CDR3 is CASSENSGRHEETQYF. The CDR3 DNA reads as TGCGCCAGCAGCGAGAATAGCGGGAGGCACGAAGAGACCCAGTACTTC.

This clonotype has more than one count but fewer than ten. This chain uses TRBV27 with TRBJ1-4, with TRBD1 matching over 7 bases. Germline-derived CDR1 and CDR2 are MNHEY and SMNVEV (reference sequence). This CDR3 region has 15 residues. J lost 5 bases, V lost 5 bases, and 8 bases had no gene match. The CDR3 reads CASSPGTELNEKLFF. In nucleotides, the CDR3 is TGTGCCAGCAGTCCCGGGACAGAGCTCAATGAAAAACTGTTTTTT.

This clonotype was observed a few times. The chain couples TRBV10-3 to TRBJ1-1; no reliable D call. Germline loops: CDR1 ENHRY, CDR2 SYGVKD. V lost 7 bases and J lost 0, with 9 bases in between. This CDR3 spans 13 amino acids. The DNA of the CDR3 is TGTGCCATCAACGATGGTGTGAACACTGAAGCTTTCTTT. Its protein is CAINDGVNTEAFF.

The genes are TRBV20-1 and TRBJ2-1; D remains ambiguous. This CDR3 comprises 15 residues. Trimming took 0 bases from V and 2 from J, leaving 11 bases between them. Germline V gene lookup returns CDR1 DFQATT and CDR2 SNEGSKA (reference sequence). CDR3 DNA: TGCAGTGCTAGAGATAGGAATAGGGCCTACAATGAGCAGTTCTTC. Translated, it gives CSARDRNRAYNEQFF.